A single sample gave rise to the 27 T cell receptor beta chains below, sequenced in a study of cytomegalovirus exposure and HLA in healthy donors. Both 60 Vbeta primers and 13 Jbeta primers went into the PCR. Sequenced by immunoSEQ multiplex PCR; TCRdb stores in-frame clones only, minus some. Here the sample table reports tens of thousands of clones. Material for sequencing was PBMCs. These receptors were obtained from a boy under 18 in good health and CMV-seronegative.

The chain carries TRBV5-1 and TRBJ2-4; 8 bases agree with TRBD1. The J segment lost 7 bases and the V segment lost 1 base, leaving 7 bases of the junction unmatched. Germline CDR1 and CDR2: SGHRS and YFSETQ. This CDR3 has 15 residues. The CDR3: CASSLLGQVFNIQYF. The CDR3 DNA follows: TGCGCCAGCAGCTTGTTGGGACAGGTATTTAACATTCAGTACTTC. The whole variable domain, remainder taken from reference TRBV5-1 and TRBJ2-4, is KAGVTQTPRYLIKTRGQQVTLSCSPISGHRSVSWYQQTPGQGLQFLFEYFSETQRNKGNFPGRFSGRQFSNSRSEMNVSTLELGDSALYLCASSLLGQVFNIQYFGAGTRLSVL.

The chain links TRBV27 to TRBJ1-1; TRBD1 matches 9 bases. V dropped 5 bases and J dropped 8; count of bases not matched to a gene: 6. CDR1 and CDR2 (germline): MNHEY, SMNVEV (reference sequence). CDR3 length: 13 amino acids. CDR3 coding DNA: TGTGCCAGCAGTCTCGGACAGGGGATAGAAGCTTTCTTT. It encodes CASSLGQGIEAFF.

The chain uses TRBV15 and TRBJ1-2; TRBD1 aligns across 11 bases. Unmatched junction bases numbered 4, after V lost 6 bases and J lost 1 base. The CDR3 loop spans 15 amino acids. CDR1 is LNHNV and CDR2 is YYDKDF in the germline V gene (reference sequence). CDR3 region: CATRAGTGGNYGYTF. The DNA of the CDR3 is TGTGCCACCAGAGCCGGGACAGGGGGTAACTATGGCTACACCTTC.

This chain links TRBV29-1 with TRBJ1-1; D not resolved. The CDR3 sequence is 14 residues long. Trimming cost V 1 base and J 11 bases, with 20 bases left between them. Germline CDR1 SQVTM, CDR2 ANQGSEA. In DNA, the CDR3 is TGCAGCGTTGAAGGGCTGGTTACTTGGGCGGGTGCTTTCTTT. This translates into CSVEGLVTWAGAFF.

The rearrangement joins TRBV7-9 to TRBJ2-2; D perhaps matches TRBD2 (6 bases). Trimming took 10 bases from V and 8 from J, leaving 26 bases between them. The CDR3 consists of 16 residues. Germline-derived CDR1 and CDR2 are SEHNR and FQNEAQ (reference sequence). In nucleotides, the CDR3 is TGTGCCATACTAACGGGGCAAGTTCTGGGACTTGGGGAGCTGTTTTTT. It specifies CAILTGQVLGLGELFF.

The rearrangement links TRBV2 to TRBJ2-7; tentative D call: TRBD2 (5 bases). Germline V gene data show CDR1 as SNHLY and CDR2 as FYNNEI. The length of the CDR3 is 13 residues. The ends were cut back, 10 bases at V and 6 bases at J, with 19 bases in the middle. The CDR3 sequence: CANSWEQLAEQYF. CDR3 DNA: TGTGCCAACTCTTGGGAGCAGTTGGCCGAGCAGTACTTC.

The V gene is TRBV10-3, the J gene TRBJ2-5; 10 bases fit TRBD2. CDR3 size: 13 residues. Germline V gene lookup returns CDR1 ENHRY and CDR2 SYGVKD. J was trimmed by 1 base and V by 10 bases; bases with no gene match: 3. Here the CDR3 reads CATLAGGQETQYF. The CDR3 bases are TGTGCCACCTTAGCGGGGGGCCAAGAGACCCAGTACTTC.

The V gene is TRBV14, the J gene TRBJ1-2; D call uncertain. Looked up from germline, CDR1 is SGHDN and CDR2 is FVKESK. Between the trimmed V and J ends, which lost 3 bases and 8 bases, there was a span of 19 bases. The CDR3 consists of 15 residues. The CDR3 coding sequence is TGTGCCAGCAGCCACCAAGGCCGAAGGGAGAAGGGCTACACCTTC. This gives the protein CASSHQGRREKGYTF.

The chain has TRBV6-6 and TRBJ2-3, with D perhaps matching TRBD1 (6 bases). V lost 4 bases, J lost 5 bases, and 10 bases lay in between. Germline CDR1 MNHNY, CDR2 SVGAGI (reference sequence). There are 13 residues in the CDR3. CDR3 in DNA: TGTGCCAGCAGTTCTAGAGGGGGAGATACGCAGTATTTT. Translated: CASSSRGGDTQYF.

The chain is built from TRBV14 and TRBJ2-5; 7 bases are shared with TRBD1. V lost 4 bases to trimming and J lost 8 bases; unmatched junction nucleotides: 7. Germline lookup yields CDR1 SGHDN and CDR2 FVKESK. This CDR3 spans 13 amino acids. CDR3 sequence (DNA): TGTGCCAGCAGCCCTCGAGGACAGGCAACCCAGTACTTC. Amino acids: CASSPRGQATQYF.

The rearrangement joins TRBV6-5 to TRBJ1-2; TRBD1 is a possible D gene (6 bases). Trimming removed 5 bases from V and 2 bases from J, with 9 bases in between. The V gene's germline CDR1 is MNHEY and CDR2 SVGAGI. The length of the CDR3 is 13 residues. CDR3 DNA sequence: TGTGCCAGCAGTCGGACAGAAAACTATGGCTACACCTTC. The encoded protein is CASSRTENYGYTF.

The chain is built from TRBV19 and TRBJ2-1; D is possibly TRBD1 (6 bases). The CDR3 consists of 15 residues. V was trimmed by 1 base and J by 2 bases, leaving 9 bases between them. Looked up from germline, CDR1 is LNHDA and CDR2 is SQIVND (reference sequence). Here the CDR3 reads CASSIGQDTYNEQFF. The CDR3 DNA is TGTGCCAGTAGTATAGGACAGGACACCTACAATGAGCAGTTCTTC.

The rearrangement joins TRBV6-1 to TRBJ2-2; weak D call: TRBD2 (6 bases). The CDR3 extends over 15 amino acids. CDR1 MNHNS and CDR2 SASEGT come from the germline V gene. V was cut by 11 bases and J by 6 bases, with 22 bases left in between. Here the CDR3 reads CAGRAVAAGSGELFF. The CDR3 DNA sequence: TGTGCCGGTCGAGCCGTAGCGGCGGGCTCCGGGGAGCTGTTTTTT.

V usage is TRBV6-1 and J usage is TRBJ2-7; weak D call: TRBD2 (5 bases). Germline-derived CDR1 and CDR2 are MNHNS and SASEGT. The V gene lost 7 bases and the J gene lost 5 bases, with 21 bases spanning the gap. The CDR3 runs 15 residues. CDR3 in DNA: TGTGCCAGCACTATTATCGACTCCAGTAGCGACGAGCAGTACTTC. Translating it yields CASTIIDSSSDEQYF.

The chain links TRBV6-1 to TRBJ2-1, with D possibly TRBD2 on 5 matching bases. CDR3 length equals 13 residues. Trimming stripped 4 bases from V and 4 bases from J, with 8 bases between. Germline V gene sequence: CDR1 MNHNS, CDR2 SASEGT. The CDR3 DNA reads TGTGCCAGCAGTGTTCGGGATTACAATGAGCAGTTCTTC. It encodes CASSVRDYNEQFF.

This sequence joins TRBV5-1 and TRBJ2-7; 7 nucleotides line up with TRBD2. The V gene's germline CDR1 is SGHRS and CDR2 YFSETQ. V shed 4 bases, J shed 6 bases, and the junction held 7 bases outside the gene matches. The CDR3 loop spans 13 amino acids. This chain's CDR3 is CASSQGLEFEQYF. For the CDR3, the DNA is TGCGCCAGCAGCCAAGGACTAGAATTCGAGCAGTACTTC.

J is TRBJ1-2 and V is TRBV2; D is ambiguous. This CDR3 comprises 15 residues. Per germline, CDR1 SNHLY and CDR2 FYNNEI. Trimming stripped 3 bases from V and 4 bases from J, with 15 bases between. The CDR3 bases are TGTGCCAGCAGTGACTCGTGGACTTCATCCTATGGCTACACCTTC. Translation: CASSDSWTSSYGYTF. Looking up the rest from reference TRBV2 and TRBJ1-2 gives the full variable domain: EPEVTQTPSHQVTQMGQEVILRCVPISNHLYFYWYRQILGQKVEFLVSFYNNEISEKSEIFDDQFSVERPDGSNFTLKIRSTKLEDSAMYFCASSDSWTSSYGYTFGSGTRLTVV.

The chain combines TRBV7-2 with TRBJ2-7; no clear D. Trimming removed 1 base from V and 3 bases from J, with 10 bases in between. The CDR3 runs 14 residues. The germline CDR1 and CDR2 sequences are SGHTA and FQGNSA. CDR3 sequence reads: CASSLGPANYEQYF. The CDR3 bases are TGTGCCAGCAGCTTAGGGCCAGCGAACTACGAGCAGTACTTC. The full variable domain, with the rest looked up from reference TRBV7-2 and TRBJ2-7, is GAGVSQSPSNKVTEKGKDVELRCDPISGHTALYWYRQSLGQGLEFLIYFQGNSAPDKSGLPSDRFSAERTGGSVSTLTIQRTQQEDSAVYLCASSLGPANYEQYFGPGTRLTVT.

With respect to this clone: Within the sample, other DNA sequences also encode this same CDR3. J is TRBJ1-3 and V is TRBV6-5; 8 bases are a match to TRBD1. V dropped 3 bases and J dropped 4; count of bases not matched to a gene: 8. This CDR3 has 16 residues. Germline values: CDR1 MNHEY, CDR2 SVGAGI. CDR3 nucleotide sequence: TGTGCCAGCAGTTATCGAGGACAGGGTCGAGGAAACACCATATATTTT. Translation: CASSYRGQGRGNTIYF.

The V call is TRBV6-5, the J call TRBJ2-1, with 8 positions matching TRBD1. The CDR3 has 14 amino acids. Germline V gives CDR1 MNHEY, CDR2 SVGAGI. The trim removed 11 bases at V and 0 bases at J, leaving 6 bases unmatched. The DNA for the CDR3 is TGTGCCTGCCAGGGGGCACGCTCCTACAATGAGCAGTTCTTC. Its protein is CACQGARSYNEQFF.

The chain has TRBV11-2 and TRBJ2-7, with 7 bases lining up with TRBD1. The germline V gene has CDR1 SGHAT and CDR2 FQNNGV. This CDR3 spans 14 amino acids. Trimming cost V 2 bases and J 4 bases; bases outside gene matches: 5. CDR3 nucleotide sequence: TGTGCCAGCAGCTTAACCGGCAGGGGGTACGAGCAGTACTTC. Translation gives CASSLTGRGYEQYF.

V usage is TRBV5-1 and J usage is TRBJ2-1, with TRBD1 matching 7 bases. Germline CDR1 reads SGHRS; CDR2 reads YFSETQ. V gave up 4 bases and J gave up 0 bases; unmatched junction bases: 4. The CDR3 is 15 residues long. CDR3 in DNA: TGCGCCAGCAGCCCACAGGGGAGCTCCTACAATGAGCAGTTCTTC. Its translation is CASSPQGSSYNEQFF.

The chain couples TRBV19 to TRBJ1-2; D gene ambiguous. The CDR3 extends over 14 amino acids. The germline CDR1 and CDR2 sequences are LNHDA and SQIVND (reference sequence). V was pared by 5 bases and J by 0 bases, with 10 bases between. DNA of the CDR3: TGTGCCAGTAGTCCCTCTTTCGCTAACTATGGCTACACCTTC. Translated, it gives CASSPSFANYGYTF. The full variable domain, in which reference TRBV19 and TRBJ1-2 provide the parts outside the CDR3, is DGGITQSPKYLFRKEGQNVTLSCEQNLNHDAMYWYRQDPGQGLRLIYYSQIVNDFQKGDIAEGYSVSREKKESFPLTVTSAQKNPTAFYLCASSPSFANYGYTFGSGTRLTVV.

The V call is TRBV5-4, the J call TRBJ2-3, with TRBD2 identical over 7 bases. Per the germline V gene, CDR1 is SGHNT and CDR2 is YYREEE (reference sequence). The CDR3 runs to 13 residues. The V and J ends lost 10 bases and 0 bases, in that order; junction bases with no gene match: 5. The CDR3 protein is CAYGRESTDTQYF. CDR3 sequence (DNA): TGTGCCTACGGGCGGGAGAGCACAGATACGCAGTATTTT.

The chain uses TRBV4-2 and TRBJ2-5; D unresolved. Between the trimmed V and J ends, which lost 1 base and 1 base, there was a span of 4 bases. This CDR3 is 13 amino acids long. The germline V gene has CDR1 LGHNA and CDR2 YNFKEQ. The CDR3 reads CASSQVSQETQYF. In DNA, the CDR3 is TGTGCCAGCAGCCAAGTCAGCCAAGAGACCCAGTACTTC.

The chain is built from TRBV5-8 and TRBJ2-7, with 9 bases fitting TRBD2. This CDR3 spans 14 amino acids. With V trimmed by 5 bases and J by 3 bases, 6 bases remained unmatched. Germline CDR1 and CDR2: SGHTS and YDEGEE. CDR3 region: CASSPLAGDYEQYF. The CDR3 nucleotides read TGTGCCAGCAGTCCTTTAGCGGGAGACTACGAGCAGTACTTC.

The chain is built from TRBV25-1 and TRBJ1-5; D is uncertain. The V end was cut by 5 bases, the J end by 0 bases, with 11 bases between. Germline CDR1 is MGHDK and CDR2 is SYGVNS. The CDR3 is 15 amino acids. The DNA of the CDR3 is TGTGCCAGCAGTACGGGGAGCTATAGCAATCAGCCCCAGCATTTT. As protein: CASSTGSYSNQPQHF.